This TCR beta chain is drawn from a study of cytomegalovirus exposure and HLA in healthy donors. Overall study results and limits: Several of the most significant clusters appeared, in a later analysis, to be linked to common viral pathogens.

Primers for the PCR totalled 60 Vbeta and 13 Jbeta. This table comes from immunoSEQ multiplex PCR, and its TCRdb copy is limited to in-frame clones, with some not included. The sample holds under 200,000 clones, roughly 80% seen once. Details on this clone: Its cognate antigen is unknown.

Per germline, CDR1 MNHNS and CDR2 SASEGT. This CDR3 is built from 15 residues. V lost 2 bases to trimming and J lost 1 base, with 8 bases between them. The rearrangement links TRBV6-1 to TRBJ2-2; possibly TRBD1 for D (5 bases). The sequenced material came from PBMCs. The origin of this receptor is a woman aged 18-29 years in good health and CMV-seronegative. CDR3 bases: TGTGCCAGCAGTGAACCAGGGAAGAACACCGGGGAGCTGTTTTTT. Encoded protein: CASSEPGKNTGELFF.